The next 3 T cell receptor beta chains were all read from a single sample in a study of breast tumors, draining lymph nodes, adjacent tissues. A single record per CDR3 protein comes from TCRdb applying MiXCR to the multiplex PCR reads. Of approximately 90,000 distinct CDR3 sequences listed, about 27% were seen once; the top ten hold roughly 8.1%. Breast cancer patients provided tissue from their axillary draining lymph nodes. The source material was axillary lymph node tissue. The receptors were sampled from a female donor with breast cancer. Some clones in this sample may be carry-over from other donors' samples.

This chain uses TRBV20-1 with TRBJ2-3; 8 nucleotides line up with TRBD1. CDR1 and CDR2 from the germline V gene are DFQATT and SNEGSKA (reference sequence). Germline trimming cut 5 bases from V and 7 bases from J; bases unmatched to any gene: 32. CDR3 size: 21 residues. In nucleotides, the CDR3 is TGCAGTGCTGATAGCAGTCTGGGACAGGCTTTGTTAGTGCGGGGAAGGCATACGCAGTATTTT. Encoded protein: CSADSSLGQALLVRGRHTQYF.

This clonotype was recorded only once. The gene calls are TRBV24-1 and TRBJ2-3, with 16 bases lining up with TRBD2. From germline, CDR1 is KGHDR and CDR2 SFDVKD. V was clipped by 2 bases and J by 4 bases; unmatched bases: 11. This CDR3 has 20 amino acids. CDR3 residues: CATSDSTPGLAGGPADTQYF. CDR3 sequence (DNA): TGTGCCACCAGTGATTCGACCCCGGGACTAGCGGGAGGGCCGGCAGATACGCAGTATTTT.

This clonotype turned up a few times. The chain recombines TRBV19 with TRBJ1-1; D remains unclear. CDR3 size: 13 residues. Deletions cut 1 base from V and 6 bases from J, with 9 bases between. Germline loops: CDR1 LNHDA, CDR2 SQIVND (reference sequence). Here the CDR3 reads CASSIVGEAEAFF. CDR3 in DNA: TGTGCCAGTAGTATAGTCGGGGAAGCTGAAGCTTTCTTT. The whole variable domain, remainder taken from reference TRBV19 and TRBJ1-1, is DGGITQSPKYLFRKEGQNVTLSCEQNLNHDAMYWYRQDPGQGLRLIYYSQIVNDFQKGDIAEGYSVSREKKESFPLTVTSAQKNPTAFYLCASSIVGEAEAFFGQGTRLTVV.